A single sample gave rise to the 5 T cell receptor beta chains below, sequenced in a study of T-cell reconstitution after alpha-beta-depleted transplantation in children. TCRbeta library construction was performed incorporating unique molecular identifiers. TCRdb analysed the PCR reads with MiXCR anew, one entry per CDR3 protein. The data contain 55,000 to 85,000 distinct CDR3 sequences, about a tenth of them singletons. This material consisted of PBMCs, taken before TCRalphabeta/CD19-depleted stem cell transplant. These receptors originate from a boy younger than 18 with acute myeloid leukemia, due to receive a stem cell transplant.

This clonotype was counted many times. The chain joins TRBV2 to TRBJ2-2; D gene ambiguous. The V gene's germline CDR1 is SNHLY and CDR2 FYNNEI. The CDR3 covers 13 residues. With 1 base removed from V and 4 bases from J, the gap between germline ends came to 4 bases. The CDR3 region is CASSEGITGELFF. The DNA for the CDR3 is TGTGCCAGCAGTGAAGGGATCACCGGGGAGCTGTTTTTT.

This clonotype was counted many times. The V gene is TRBV29-1, the J gene TRBJ2-4; perhaps D is TRBD1 or TRBD2 (5 bases each). The CDR3 consists of 12 residues. Between the trimmed V and J ends, which lost 6 bases and 8 bases, there was a span of 14 bases. Germline assignment: CDR1 SQVTM and CDR2 ANQGSEA. The CDR3 sequence: CSVAAGRDIQYF. DNA for the CDR3: TGCAGCGTCGCGGCAGGGAGAGACATTCAGTACTTC. The whole variable domain, filled in from reference TRBV29-1 and TRBJ2-4, reads SAVISQKPSRDICQRGTSLTIQCQVDSQVTMMFWYRQQPGQSLTLIATANQGSEATYESGFVIDKFPISRPNLTFSTLTVSNMSPEDSSIYLCSVAAGRDIQYFGAGTRLSVL.

The sample holds many counts of this clonotype. This sequence joins TRBV3-1 and TRBJ2-3; D call uncertain. Germline CDR1 reads LGHDT; CDR2 reads YNNKEL (reference sequence). The CDR3 contains 16 residues. Trimming left V 1 base short and J 6 bases short, with 17 bases between. CDR3 in amino acids: CASSQVTTQAHDTQYF. The DNA for the CDR3 is TGTGCCAGCAGCCAAGTCACCACACAAGCACATGATACGCAGTATTTT.

This clonotype occurred many times. The rearrangement uses TRBV27 and TRBJ1-2; 8 positions agree with TRBD1. J gave up 3 bases and V 7 bases, and 19 bases lay outside the gene matches. The CDR3 is 18 residues long. CDR1 and CDR2 from the germline V gene are MNHEY and SMNVEV (reference sequence). The CDR3 protein is CASTLLPPRGQKDYGYTF. CDR3 nucleotides: TGTGCCAGCACCCTCTTACCACCCAGGGGGCAAAAGGACTATGGCTACACCTTC.

This rearrangement joins TRBV23-1 to TRBJ2-1, with D maybe TRBD2 (7 bases). TRBV23-1 belongs to the ORF category, with a function that is uncertain. The V and J ends lost 0 bases and 4 bases respectively, with 16 bases between them. The CDR3 has 17 amino acids. The CDR3 reads CASSQSGGGPRYNEQFF. CDR3 bases: TGCGCCAGCAGTCAATCGGGGGGGGGCCCGCGATACAATGAGCAGTTCTTC.